This TCR beta chain was obtained from a study of neurological immune-mediated disorders. MiXCR was run by TCRdb on the 5' RACE reads, yielding one entry per CDR3 protein. This sample has roughly 48,000 distinct CDR3 sequences, with around 12% found just once. This sample's time point: longitudinal time-point 2. CDR1 KGHDR and CDR2 SFDVKD come from the germline V gene. The V and J ends lost 4 bases and 6 bases respectively, with 9 bases between them. The CDR3 runs 13 residues. This clonotype was found many times. This sequence was found in a male donor with HTLV-1-associated myelopathy (HAM/TSP). The sample taken for sequencing was PBMCs. The chain combines TRBV24-1 with TRBJ1-5, with D unclear. The CDR3 region has the DNA TGTGCCACCAGTGACTGGGGTACTCAGCCCCAGCATTTT. Protein sequence: CATSDWGTQPQHF.